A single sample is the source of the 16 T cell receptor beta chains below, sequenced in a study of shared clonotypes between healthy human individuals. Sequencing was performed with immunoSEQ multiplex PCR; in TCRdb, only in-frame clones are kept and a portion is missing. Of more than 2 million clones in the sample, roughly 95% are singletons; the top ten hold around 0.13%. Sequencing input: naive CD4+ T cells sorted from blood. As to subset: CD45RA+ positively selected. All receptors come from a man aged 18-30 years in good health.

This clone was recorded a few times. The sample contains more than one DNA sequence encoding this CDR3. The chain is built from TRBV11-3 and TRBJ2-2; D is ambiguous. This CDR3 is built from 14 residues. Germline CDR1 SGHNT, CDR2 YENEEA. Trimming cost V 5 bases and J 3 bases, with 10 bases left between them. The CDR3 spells CASSLDGDTGELFF. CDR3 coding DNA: TGTGCCAGCAGCCTCGACGGAGACACCGGGGAGCTGTTTTTT.

In DNA, the CDR3 is TGTGCCAGTACCTCGACAGGGACCTATGGCTACACCTTC. Amino acid sequence: CASTSTGTYGYTF. The rearrangement links TRBV19 to TRBJ1-2; 7 nucleotides match TRBD1. The V and J ends lost 7 bases and 4 bases, in that order; junction bases with no gene match: 6. Per the germline V gene, CDR1 is LNHDA and CDR2 is SQIVND (reference sequence). The CDR3 consists of 13 residues.

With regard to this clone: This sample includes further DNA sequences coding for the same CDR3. The CDR3 region is CASSSPGSSYEQYF. The CDR3 nucleotides are TGTGCCAGCAGTTCCCCGGGAAGCTCCTACGAGCAGTACTTC. This sequence joins TRBV28 and TRBJ2-7, with a tentative D call TRBD2 (5 bases). This CDR3 has 14 amino acids. The germline gives CDR1 MDHEN, CDR2 SYDVKM. V lost 4 bases, J lost 0 bases, and 10 bases lay in between.

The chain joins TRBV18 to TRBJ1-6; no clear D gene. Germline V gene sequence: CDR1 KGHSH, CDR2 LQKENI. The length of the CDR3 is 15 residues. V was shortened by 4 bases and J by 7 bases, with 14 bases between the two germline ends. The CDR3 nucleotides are TGTGCCAGCTCACGGATTGGCGGTTACAATTCACCCCTCCACTTT. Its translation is CASSRIGGYNSPLHF.

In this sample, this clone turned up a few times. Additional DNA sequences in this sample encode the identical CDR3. The CDR3 spells CASSLDRTNYGYTF. In DNA form, the CDR3 reads TGCGCCAGCAGCTTGGACAGGACTAACTATGGCTACACCTTC. The rearrangement joins TRBV5-1 to TRBJ1-2; possible D gene TRBD1, 5 bases. V gave up 0 bases and J gave up 0 bases, with 6 bases separating them. CDR1 SGHRS and CDR2 YFSETQ come from the germline V gene. The CDR3 totals 14 residues.

The CDR3 sequence is CASSGPQGSYNSPLHF. DNA of the CDR3: TGTGCCAGCAGTGGCCCCCAGGGGTCCTATAATTCACCCCTCCACTTT. The chain uses TRBV2 and TRBJ1-6; D is possibly TRBD1 (6 bases). Germline CDR1 is SNHLY and CDR2 is FYNNEI. The CDR3 runs 16 residues. The V end lost 4 bases, the J end lost 1 base, and 11 bases lay between the germline ends.

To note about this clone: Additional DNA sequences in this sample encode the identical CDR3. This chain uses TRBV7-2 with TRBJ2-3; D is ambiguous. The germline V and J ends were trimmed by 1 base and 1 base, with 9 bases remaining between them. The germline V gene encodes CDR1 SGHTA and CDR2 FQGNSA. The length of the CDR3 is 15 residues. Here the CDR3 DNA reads TGTGCCAGCAGCTTAGTAACGGGCCGCACAGATACGCAGTATTTT. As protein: CASSLVTGRTDTQYF.

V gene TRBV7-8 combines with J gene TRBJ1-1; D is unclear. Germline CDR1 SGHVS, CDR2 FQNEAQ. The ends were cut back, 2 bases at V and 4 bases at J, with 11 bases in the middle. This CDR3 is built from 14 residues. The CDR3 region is CASSLSGLLTEAFF. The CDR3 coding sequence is TGTGCCAGCAGCTTATCTGGGCTTCTCACTGAAGCTTTCTTT.

The chain's CDR3 is CASSPIGRNIRETQYF. As DNA, the CDR3 is TGTGCCAGCTCACCAATCGGGCGAAACATCCGAGAGACCCAGTACTTC. This rearrangement joins TRBV18 to TRBJ2-5; D is undetermined. The CDR3 extends over 16 amino acids. Trimming left V 2 bases short and J 4 bases short, with 17 bases between. Germline V gene sequence: CDR1 KGHSH, CDR2 LQKENI.

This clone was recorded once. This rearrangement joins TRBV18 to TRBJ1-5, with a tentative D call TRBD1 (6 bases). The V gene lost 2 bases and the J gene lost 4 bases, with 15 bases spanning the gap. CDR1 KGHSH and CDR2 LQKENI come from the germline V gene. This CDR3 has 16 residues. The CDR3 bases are TGTGCCAGCTCACCAGAAGCGGGGGGCGGAAATCAGCCCCAGCATTTT. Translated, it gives CASSPEAGGGNQPQHF.

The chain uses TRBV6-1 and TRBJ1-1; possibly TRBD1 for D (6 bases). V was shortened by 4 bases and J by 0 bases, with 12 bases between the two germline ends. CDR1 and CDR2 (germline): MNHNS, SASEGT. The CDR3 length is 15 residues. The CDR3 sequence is CASSGGPLMNTEAFF. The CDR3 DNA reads TGTGCCAGCAGTGGGGGGCCCTTGATGAACACTGAAGCTTTCTTT.

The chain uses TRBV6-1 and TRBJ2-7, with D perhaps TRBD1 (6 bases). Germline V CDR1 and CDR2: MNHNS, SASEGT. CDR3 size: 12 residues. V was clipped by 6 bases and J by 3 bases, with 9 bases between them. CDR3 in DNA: TGTGCCAGCAGGGACAGACTCTACGAGCAGTACTTC. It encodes CASRDRLYEQYF.

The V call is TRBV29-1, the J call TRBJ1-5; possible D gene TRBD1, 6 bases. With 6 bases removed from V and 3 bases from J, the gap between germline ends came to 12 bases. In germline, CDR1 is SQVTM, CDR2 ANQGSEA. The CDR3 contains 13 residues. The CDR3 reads CSVRDNFNQPQHF. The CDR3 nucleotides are TGCAGCGTGAGGGACAATTTCAATCAGCCCCAGCATTTT.

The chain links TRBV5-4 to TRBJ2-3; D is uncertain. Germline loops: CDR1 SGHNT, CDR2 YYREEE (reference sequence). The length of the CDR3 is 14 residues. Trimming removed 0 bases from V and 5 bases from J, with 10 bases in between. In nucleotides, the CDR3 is TGTGCCAGCAGCTTGGAGAAGGCGTTAGATACGCAGTATTTT. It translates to CASSLEKALDTQYF.

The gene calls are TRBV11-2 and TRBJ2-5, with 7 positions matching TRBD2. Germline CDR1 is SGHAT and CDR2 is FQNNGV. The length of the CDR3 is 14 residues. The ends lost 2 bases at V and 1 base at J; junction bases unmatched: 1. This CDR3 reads CASSLLAAQETQYF. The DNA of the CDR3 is TGTGCCAGCAGCTTACTAGCGGCCCAAGAGACCCAGTACTTC. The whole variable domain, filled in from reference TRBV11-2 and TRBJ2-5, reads EAGVAQSPRYKIIEKRQSVAFWCNPISGHATLYWYQQILGQGPKLLIQFQNNGVVDDSQLPKDRFSAERLKGVDSTLKIQPAKLEDSAVYLCASSLLAAQETQYFGPGTRLLVL.

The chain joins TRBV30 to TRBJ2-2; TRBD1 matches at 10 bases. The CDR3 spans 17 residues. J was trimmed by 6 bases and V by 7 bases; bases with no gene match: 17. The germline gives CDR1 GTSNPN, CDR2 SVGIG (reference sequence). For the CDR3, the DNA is TGTGCCTTCAACAAGGGAGGGACAGGGGTTTCCGCCGGGGAGCTGTTTTTT. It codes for CAFNKGGTGVSAGELFF. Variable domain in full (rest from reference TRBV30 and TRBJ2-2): SQTIHQWPATLVQPVGSPLSLECTVEGTSNPNLYWYRQAAGRGLQLLFYSVGIGQISSEVPQNLSASRPQDRQFILSSKKLLLSDSGFYLCAFNKGGTGVSAGELFFGEGSRLTVL.